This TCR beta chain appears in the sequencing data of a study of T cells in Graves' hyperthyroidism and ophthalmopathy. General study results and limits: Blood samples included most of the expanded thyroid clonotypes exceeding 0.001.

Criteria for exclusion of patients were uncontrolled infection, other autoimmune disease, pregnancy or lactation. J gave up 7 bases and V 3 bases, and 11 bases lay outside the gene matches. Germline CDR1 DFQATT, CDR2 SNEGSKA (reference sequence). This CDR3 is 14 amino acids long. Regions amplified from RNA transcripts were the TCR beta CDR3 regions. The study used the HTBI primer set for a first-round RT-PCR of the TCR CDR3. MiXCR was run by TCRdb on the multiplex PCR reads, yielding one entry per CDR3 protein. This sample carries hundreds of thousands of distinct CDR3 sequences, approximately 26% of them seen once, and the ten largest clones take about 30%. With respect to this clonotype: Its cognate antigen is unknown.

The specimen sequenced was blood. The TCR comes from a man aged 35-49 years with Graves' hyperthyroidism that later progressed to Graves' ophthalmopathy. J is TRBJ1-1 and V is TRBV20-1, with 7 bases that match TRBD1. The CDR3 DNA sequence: TGCAGTGCTAGTCCCCCGACAGGGTTACATGAAGCTTTCTTT. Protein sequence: CSASPPTGLHEAFF.